This TCR beta chain appears in the sequencing data of a study of blood T cell repertoires in COVID-19. The V and J ends lost 3 bases and 6 bases, in that order; junction bases with no gene match: 5. The CDR3 is made up of 14 amino acids. Germline V gene data show CDR1 as SGHTA and CDR2 as FQGNSA. The method was immunoSEQ multiplex PCR; TCRdb's version includes in-frame clones alone and lacks a portion of them. The sample holds 200,000 to 300,000 clones, approximately 86% seen once. The chain employs TRBV7-2 and TRBJ2-3; TRBD2 aligns across 8 bases. This sequence originates from a woman in her late teens or twenties who had recovered from COVID-19. The material sequenced was PBMCs or T cells enriched from blood (not recorded which). CDR3 bases: TGTGCCAGCAGCTTTAGCGGGAATTCGGATACGCAGTATTTT. Encoded protein: CASSFSGNSDTQYF.